One sample yielded the 25 T cell receptor beta chains listed below, sequenced in a study of blood T cell repertoires in COVID-19. This table comes from immunoSEQ multiplex PCR, and its TCRdb copy is limited to in-frame clones, with some not included. The table shows 150,000 or so clones, with roughly 85% occurring only once. The specimen sequenced was peripheral blood. Receptors originate from a human donor with acute or convalescent COVID-19. The donor label of this sample is uncertain.

The chain employs TRBV5-1 and TRBJ2-3; D remains unclear. This CDR3 is 12 amino acids long. Germline-derived CDR1 and CDR2 are SGHRS and YFSETQ. V was trimmed by 4 bases and J by 0 bases, leaving 3 bases between them. The DNA for the CDR3 is TGCGCCAGCAGCCGGAGCACAGATACGCAGTATTTT. Amino acid sequence: CASSRSTDTQYF. Supplemented by reference TRBV5-1 and TRBJ2-3, the full variable domain reads KAGVTQTPRYLIKTRGQQVTLSCSPISGHRSVSWYQQTPGQGLQFLFEYFSETQRNKGNFPGRFSGRQFSNSRSEMNVSTLELGDSALYLCASSRSTDTQYFGPGTRLTVL.

This clone is a singleton in its sample. The chain carries TRBV2 and TRBJ1-1; no reliable D call. Germline CDR1 reads SNHLY; CDR2 reads FYNNEI. The CDR3 consists of 11 residues. The V gene lost 6 bases and the J gene lost 6 bases, with 8 bases spanning the gap. In nucleotides, the CDR3 is TGTGCCAGCAGGGCATTTTCTGAAGCTTTCTTT. It translates to CASRAFSEAFF.

CDR3 loop: CASSLALRFGYEQYF. CDR3 bases: TGTGCCAGCAGCTTAGCGCTGAGGTTCGGCTACGAGCAGTACTTC. The rearrangement links TRBV7-9 to TRBJ2-7; D uncertain. In germline, CDR1 is SEHNR, CDR2 FQNEAQ (reference sequence). Trimming cost V 0 bases and J 3 bases, with 12 bases left between them. There are 15 residues in the CDR3.

The chain recombines TRBV19 with TRBJ1-2, with a possible D match to TRBD1 (5 bases). The CDR3 runs 13 residues. V dropped 3 bases and J dropped 8 bases, with 13 bases sitting between them. Germline V gene lookup returns CDR1 LNHDA and CDR2 SQIVND (reference sequence). The CDR3 loop reads CASSMRGGVGYTF. The CDR3 bases are TGTGCCAGTAGTATGAGGGGAGGGGTCGGCTACACCTTC.

J is TRBJ1-5 and V is TRBV28; 8 nucleotides match TRBD1. Looked up from germline, CDR1 is MDHEN and CDR2 is SYDVKM. The CDR3 has 14 residues. V trimming: 3 bases; J trimming: 5 bases; junction bases outside the gene matches: 3. The CDR3 region is CASSFRGRDQPQHF. The CDR3 DNA sequence: TGTGCCAGCAGTTTCAGGGGGCGCGATCAGCCCCAGCATTTT.

The chain links TRBV7-9 to TRBJ2-2, with a possible D match to TRBD2 (6 bases). Trimming pared 4 bases from V and 8 bases from J, leaving 17 bases between. The CDR3 runs to 15 residues. Germline V CDR1 and CDR2: SEHNR, FQNEAQ (reference sequence). The CDR3 sequence is CASSSLGGSIGELFF. In nucleotides, the CDR3 is TGTGCCAGCAGCTCCCTCGGGGGTTCCATAGGGGAGCTGTTTTTT.

CDR3 coding DNA: TGTGCCAGCAGCCTCCTGGACAGGGATGGAAAGGACACTGAAGCTTTCTTT. It codes for CASSLLDRDGKDTEAFF. This chain links TRBV7-9 with TRBJ1-1; 8 nucleotides line up with TRBD1. The CDR3 length is 17 residues. Germline assignment: CDR1 SEHNR and CDR2 FQNEAQ (reference sequence). The junction had 14 bases not matched to a gene; V was cut back by 5 bases and J by 3 bases.

The CDR3 coding sequence is TGTGCCAGCAGCTTTAACAGGGGGCTCGGCTCCTATAATTCACCCCTCCACTTT. Its translation is CASSFNRGLGSYNSPLHF. V usage is TRBV7-8 and J usage is TRBJ1-6; 9 bases match TRBD1. CDR3 length: 18 residues. V shed 3 bases, J shed 0 bases, and the junction held 6 bases outside the gene matches. Germline V lookup: CDR1 SGHVS, CDR2 FQNEAQ. The complete variable domain, with remaining parts taken from reference TRBV7-8 and TRBJ1-6, reads GAGVSQSPRYKVAKRGQDVALRCDPISGHVSLFWYQQALGQGPEFLTYFQNEAQLDKSGLPSDRFFAERPEGSVSTLKIQRTQQEDSAVYLCASSFNRGLGSYNSPLHFGNGTRLTVT.

The genes are TRBV5-1 and TRBJ2-5, with TRBD2 matching 8 bases. From germline, CDR1 is SGHRS and CDR2 YFSETQ. Trimming at V came to 4 bases and at J to 1 base, leaving 12 bases not matched to a gene. There are 17 residues in the CDR3. The CDR3 nucleotides read TGCGCCAGCAGCCCTCTCCCGGGGGGGGCGGGCCAAGAGACCCAGTACTTC. This encodes CASSPLPGGAGQETQYF.

The chain recombines TRBV19 with TRBJ1-1; D possibly corresponds to TRBD1 (5 bases). Germline V lookup: CDR1 LNHDA, CDR2 SQIVND (reference sequence). The CDR3 totals 12 residues. V was pared by 3 bases and J by 8 bases, with 10 bases between. The CDR3 protein is CASSITGVEAFF. The CDR3 nucleotides are TGTGCCAGTAGTATCACGGGGGTGGAAGCTTTCTTT.

The chain is built from TRBV7-3 and TRBJ2-2; 7 nucleotides match TRBD2. V was clipped by 0 bases and J by 3 bases; unmatched bases: 1. The CDR3 loop spans 15 amino acids. Looked up from germline, CDR1 is SGHTA and CDR2 is FQGTGA. The CDR3 nucleotides are TGTGCCAGCAGCTTAACTAGCGGGCACACCGGGGAGCTGTTTTTT. It translates to CASSLTSGHTGELFF.

V and J are TRBV5-5 and TRBJ2-2, with no clear D. V gave up 0 bases and J gave up 4 bases, with 7 bases separating them. The CDR3 has 14 residues. Germline-derived CDR1 and CDR2 are SGHKS and YYEKEE (reference sequence). The DNA of the CDR3 is TGTGCCAGCAGCTTGGCTGTGGCCACCGGGGAGCTGTTTTTT. Amino acid sequence: CASSLAVATGELFF. The whole variable domain, remainder taken from reference TRBV5-5 and TRBJ2-2, is DAGVTQSPTHLIKTRGQQVTLRCSPISGHKSVSWYQQVLGQGPQFIFQYYEKEERGRGNFPDRFSARQFPNYSSELNVNALLLGDSALYLCASSLAVATGELFFGEGSRLTVL.

V usage is TRBV9 and J usage is TRBJ1-5; no clear D gene. The V gene's germline CDR1 is SGDLS and CDR2 YYNGEE. The CDR3 is 14 amino acids. V dropped 4 bases and J dropped 1 base, with 9 bases sitting between them. The CDR3 region is CASSLTDSNQPQHF. The CDR3 nucleotides read TGTGCCAGCAGCCTAACAGACAGCAATCAGCCCCAGCATTTT.

V gene TRBV5-8 combines with J gene TRBJ1-4; D remains unclear. Deletions cut 1 base from V and 7 bases from J, with 11 bases between. Germline-derived CDR1 and CDR2 are SGHTS and YDEGEE. This CDR3 spans 14 amino acids. The DNA of the CDR3 is TGTGCCAGCAGCTTGAGGAGTGGTGTTGAAAAACTGTTTTTT. It encodes CASSLRSGVEKLFF.

The chain is built from TRBV2 and TRBJ1-5; 10 bases fit TRBD1. CDR1 SNHLY and CDR2 FYNNEI come from the germline V gene. The CDR3 has 15 residues. V shed 3 bases, J shed 2 bases, and the junction held 1 base outside the gene matches. The CDR3 spells CASSEGQGRNQPQHF. CDR3 bases: TGTGCCAGCAGTGAGGGACAGGGGCGCAATCAGCCCCAGCATTTT.

The chain recombines TRBV5-5 with TRBJ1-3; D unresolved. With 4 bases removed from V and 0 bases from J, the gap between germline ends came to 14 bases. CDR3 length: 16 residues. Germline V lookup: CDR1 SGHKS, CDR2 YYEKEE (reference sequence). CDR3 DNA: TGTGCCAGCAGCCCGATCCCTTCTAACTCTGGAAACACCATATATTTT. Its protein is CASSPIPSNSGNTIYF. Drawing the rest from reference TRBV5-5 and TRBJ1-3, the complete variable domain is DAGVTQSPTHLIKTRGQQVTLRCSPISGHKSVSWYQQVLGQGPQFIFQYYEKEERGRGNFPDRFSARQFPNYSSELNVNALLLGDSALYLCASSPIPSNSGNTIYFGEGSWLTVV.

The CDR3: CASSPRQGANTGELFF. The CDR3, as DNA: TGTGCCAGCAGCCCCCGACAGGGGGCGAACACCGGGGAGCTGTTTTTT. This chain uses TRBV11-2 with TRBJ2-2, with 9 bases fitting TRBD1. The CDR3 length is 16 residues. V shed 5 bases, J shed 0 bases, and the junction held 4 bases outside the gene matches. Looked up from germline, CDR1 is SGHAT and CDR2 is FQNNGV.

This clone was observed once. The chain couples TRBV18 to TRBJ1-2, with 7 bases identical to TRBD1. Per germline, CDR1 KGHSH and CDR2 LQKENI. The V and J ends lost 3 bases and 0 bases, in that order; junction bases with no gene match: 4. This CDR3 region has 15 residues. As DNA, the CDR3 is TGTGCCAGCTCACCGGGGGACAGTTCTAACTATGGCTACACCTTC. Protein sequence: CASSPGDSSNYGYTF.

The rearrangement joins TRBV11-3 to TRBJ2-2; 8 bases are a match to TRBD1. The CDR3 consists of 16 residues. Trimming at V came to 2 bases and at J to 5 bases, leaving 7 bases not matched to a gene. Per the germline V gene, CDR1 is SGHNT and CDR2 is YENEEA. The CDR3 DNA reads TGTGCCAGCAGCTTATCTTCCAGGGGGCAAACCGGGGAGCTGTTTTTT. The encoded protein is CASSLSSRGQTGELFF.

The rearrangement uses TRBV6-2 or TRBV6-3 and TRBJ1-1, with no clear D. This CDR3 has 14 residues. Germline values: CDR1 MNHEY, CDR2 SVGEGT. V lost 5 bases, J lost 5 bases, and 15 bases lay in between. CDR3 nucleotides: TGTGCCAGCAGTACTGATCCATTTTGGACTGAAGCTTTCTTT. It encodes CASSTDPFWTEAFF.

The V call is TRBV5-1, the J call TRBJ2-5; D might be TRBD2 (6 bases). This CDR3 has 14 amino acids. Germline loops: CDR1 SGHRS, CDR2 YFSETQ. V was pared by 0 bases and J by 0 bases, with 6 bases between. The chain's CDR3 is CASSLGGDQETQYF. The DNA of the CDR3 is TGCGCCAGCAGCTTGGGGGGGGACCAAGAGACCCAGTACTTC.

The genes are TRBV28 and TRBJ1-1; D remains ambiguous. This CDR3 is 12 amino acids long. Deletions cut 2 bases from V and 4 bases from J, with 5 bases between. CDR1 and CDR2 from the germline V gene are MDHEN and SYDVKM. CDR3 residues: CASSLRLTEAFF. The CDR3 region has the DNA TGTGCCAGCAGTTTAAGACTCACTGAAGCTTTCTTT.

The J gene is TRBJ2-3, the V gene TRBV2; D not resolved. Germline CDR1 and CDR2: SNHLY and FYNNEI. The CDR3 has 11 residues. Trimming took 9 bases from V and 8 from J, leaving 12 bases between them. The CDR3 protein is CASSLGGTQYF. The CDR3 region has the DNA TGTGCCAGTTCCTTAGGCGGTACGCAGTATTTT.

This rearrangement joins TRBV9 to TRBJ2-1, with D possibly TRBD1 on 5 matching bases. Deletions cut 3 bases from V and 0 bases from J, with 10 bases between. The CDR3 sequence is 15 residues long. CDR1 and CDR2 from the germline V gene are SGDLS and YYNGEE. The CDR3 here is CASSADSSSYNEQFF. The CDR3 region has the DNA TGTGCCAGCAGCGCAGACAGTAGCTCCTACAATGAGCAGTTCTTC.

The V gene is TRBV19, the J gene TRBJ2-5, with 13 bases lining up with TRBD2. V lost 4 bases, J lost 1 base, and 6 bases stayed unmatched. The CDR3 sequence is 17 residues long. The germline CDR1 and CDR2 sequences are LNHDA and SQIVND (reference sequence). The CDR3 is CASSRSGTSGVQETQYF. CDR3 DNA sequence: TGTGCCAGTAGTAGGTCCGGGACTAGCGGGGTCCAAGAGACCCAGTACTTC. The complete variable domain, with remaining parts taken from reference TRBV19 and TRBJ2-5, reads DGGITQSPKYLFRKEGQNVTLSCEQNLNHDAMYWYRQDPGQGLRLIYYSQIVNDFQKGDIAEGYSVSREKKESFPLTVTSAQKNPTAFYLCASSRSGTSGVQETQYFGPGTRLLVL.